Shown below are 30 T cell receptor beta chains from a single sample sequenced in a study of blood T cell repertoires in COVID-19. This table comes from immunoSEQ multiplex PCR, and its TCRdb copy is limited to in-frame clones, with some not included. The sample contains 330,000 or so clones, roughly 90% of which appear only once. Sequenced input: PBMCs or T cells enriched from blood (not recorded which). All receptors come from a woman between 25 and 40 years old who had been exposed to COVID-19.

V and J are TRBV14 and TRBJ2-5; no reliable D call. Trimming removed 4 bases at V and 3 bases at J, with 15 bases between. The germline gives CDR1 SGHDN, CDR2 FVKESK. The CDR3 has 15 amino acids. DNA for the CDR3: TGTGCCAGCAGCCCCCTCTCATTGTCAGAAGAGACCCAGTACTTC. Translation gives CASSPLSLSEETQYF.

This clone was picked up one time. The J gene is TRBJ2-3, the V gene TRBV5-1; 7 bases line up with TRBD2. The V segment lost 6 bases and the J segment 4 bases; nucleotides outside the gene matches: 14. From germline, CDR1 is SGHRS and CDR2 YFSETQ. The CDR3 extends over 16 amino acids. The CDR3 DNA follows: TGCGCCAGCAACTTAAATGGGGACTACCTGGCAGATACGCAGTATTTT. This encodes CASNLNGDYLADTQYF.

This clone has only one observation. The V and J genes are TRBV30 and TRBJ1-2; D not certain. Germline V CDR1 and CDR2: GTSNPN, SVGIG (reference sequence). This CDR3 contains 13 residues. V was pared by 2 bases and J by 4 bases, with 11 bases between. As DNA, the CDR3 is TGTGCCTGGAGTCTACTAAAATCCTATGGCTACACCTTC. Protein: CAWSLLKSYGYTF.

The chain is built from TRBV4-2 and TRBJ2-3; D is unclear. The CDR3 runs to 12 residues. Germline V gives CDR1 LGHNA, CDR2 YNFKEQ. V was cut by 0 bases and J by 9 bases, with 7 bases left in between. This CDR3 is CASSQDTQTQYF. The CDR3 DNA reads as TGTGCCAGCAGCCAAGATACCCAGACGCAGTATTTT.

The rearrangement links TRBV6-5 to TRBJ2-3; TRBD2 matches 8 bases. Germline trimming cut 5 bases from V and 6 bases from J; bases unmatched to any gene: 10. The CDR3 covers 15 residues. CDR1 MNHEY and CDR2 SVGAGI come from the germline V gene. CDR3 coding DNA: TGTGCCAGCAGTCCTTTAGCGGGAACCCCGGATACGCAGTATTTT. It translates to CASSPLAGTPDTQYF.

This chain connects TRBV10-1 to TRBJ1-4; D is perhaps TRBD1 (6 bases). CDR1 and CDR2 from the germline V gene are WNHNN and SYGVQD (reference sequence). The CDR3 extends over 13 amino acids. Trimming took 9 bases from V and 8 from J, leaving 16 bases between them. The CDR3 protein is CASSRGAREKLFF. The CDR3 coding sequence is TGCGCCAGTTCCCGGGGGGCTAGGGAAAAACTGTTTTTT.

The V call is TRBV2, the J call TRBJ2-2, with a weak D call TRBD2 (5 bases). This CDR3 has 14 residues. Germline lookup yields CDR1 SNHLY and CDR2 FYNNEI. V gave up 2 bases and J gave up 3 bases, with 7 bases separating them. The CDR3 spells CASSERGYTGELFF. In DNA, the CDR3 is TGTGCCAGCAGTGAACGGGGTTACACCGGGGAGCTGTTTTTT.

The chain joins TRBV29-1 to TRBJ1-2; a possible D gene is TRBD1 (6 bases). The CDR3 is 13 amino acids. V was shortened by 5 bases and J by 3 bases, with 13 bases between the two germline ends. Germline V gives CDR1 SQVTM, CDR2 ANQGSEA. CDR3: CSVKNRAYYGYTF. The CDR3 bases are TGCAGCGTTAAGAACAGGGCCTACTATGGCTACACCTTC.

This rearrangement joins TRBV18 to TRBJ2-2, with 7 bases aligning to TRBD1. Germline loops: CDR1 KGHSH, CDR2 LQKENI. The CDR3 spans 15 residues. V dropped 6 bases and J dropped 0; count of bases not matched to a gene: 4. The CDR3 protein is CASSRQGSNTGELFF. CDR3 nucleotides: TGTGCCAGCTCGCGACAGGGCTCGAACACCGGGGAGCTGTTTTTT.

V gene TRBV13 combines with J gene TRBJ2-7; a weak D match, TRBD1 (5 bases). There are 12 residues in the CDR3. The V and J ends lost 6 bases and 6 bases respectively, with 12 bases between them. Germline-derived CDR1 and CDR2 are PRHDT and FYEKMQ (reference sequence). This chain's CDR3 is CASRRWGVEQYF. In nucleotides, the CDR3 is TGTGCCAGCAGACGATGGGGCGTCGAGCAGTACTTC.

V and J are TRBV4-2 and TRBJ2-3; 14 bases agree with TRBD2. Germline CDR1 and CDR2: LGHNA and YNFKEQ. With V trimmed by 3 bases and J by 5 bases, 16 bases remained unmatched. This CDR3 is built from 20 residues. CDR3 nucleotides: TGTGCCAGCAGCCACCGCTCGGCCCCGACTAGCGGGAGGGGGGAAGATACGCAGTATTTT. As protein: CASSHRSAPTSGRGEDTQYF.

J is TRBJ2-7 and V is TRBV5-1; 10 bases fit TRBD2. After removal of 5 bases from V and 3 bases from J, the junction contained 8 bases not matched to a gene. The CDR3 has 15 amino acids. The germline CDR1 and CDR2 sequences are SGHRS and YFSETQ. For the CDR3, the DNA is TGCGCCAGCAGGCTAGGACTAGCGGATAACTACGAGCAGTACTTC. Its translation is CASRLGLADNYEQYF.

The V gene is TRBV29-1, the J gene TRBJ2-1; TRBD2 agrees at 10 bases. This CDR3 has 15 amino acids. The J segment lost 2 bases and the V segment lost 5 bases, leaving 6 bases of the junction unmatched. Looked up from germline, CDR1 is SQVTM and CDR2 is ANQGSEA. CDR3 DNA: TGCAGCGTTCTCCATAGCGGGAGGACCTACAATGAGCAGTTCTTC. Protein: CSVLHSGRTYNEQFF.

The chain employs TRBV11-2 and TRBJ1-3; D is unclear. This CDR3 is built from 11 residues. Per the germline V gene, CDR1 is SGHAT and CDR2 is FQNNGV. Deletions cut 3 bases from V and 8 bases from J, with 5 bases between. The CDR3 region is CASSFPDTIYF. For the CDR3, the DNA is TGTGCCAGCAGCTTCCCGGACACCATATATTTT. The full variable domain, completed using reference TRBV11-2 and TRBJ1-3, is EAGVAQSPRYKIIEKRQSVAFWCNPISGHATLYWYQQILGQGPKLLIQFQNNGVVDDSQLPKDRFSAERLKGVDSTLKIQPAKLEDSAVYLCASSFPDTIYFGEGSWLTVV.

The V gene is TRBV9, the J gene TRBJ1-1, with D perhaps TRBD1 (6 bases). The CDR3 sequence is 15 residues long. V gave up 4 bases and J gave up 1 base, with 14 bases separating them. CDR1 is SGDLS, CDR2 YYNGEE, per germline. The CDR3 reads CASSSPGTTNTEAFF. In nucleotides, the CDR3 is TGTGCCAGCAGCTCCCCCGGGACAACGAACACTGAAGCTTTCTTT.

V gene TRBV3-1 (or the pseudogene TRBV3-2) combines with J gene TRBJ1-1, with a tentative D call TRBD1 (5 bases). CDR3 size: 14 residues. The germline CDR1 and CDR2 sequences are LGHDT and YNNKEL (reference sequence). V was clipped by 4 bases and J by 0 bases, with 9 bases between them. The CDR3 loop reads CASSRGEVNTEAFF. CDR3 coding DNA: TGTGCCAGCAGCCGGGGGGAGGTGAACACTGAAGCTTTCTTT.

The chain employs TRBV7-9 and TRBJ1-2, with D possibly matching TRBD1 (5 bases). The CDR3 length is 17 residues. Between the trimmed V and J ends, which lost 5 bases and 5 bases, there was a span of 24 bases. CDR1 is SEHNR and CDR2 is FQNEAQ in the germline V gene (reference sequence). CDR3 sequence (DNA): TGTGCCAGCAGCCCCCCCCTCTGGCGACTTGGGGGGTATGGCTACACCTTC. Translation gives CASSPPLWRLGGYGYTF.

The genes are TRBV27 and TRBJ1-4; D remains ambiguous. V was trimmed by 6 bases and J by 3 bases, leaving 8 bases between them. Germline V CDR1 and CDR2: MNHEY, SMNVEV (reference sequence). The CDR3 runs to 13 residues. The CDR3 DNA is TGTGCCAGCAGAAGGGAGGCTAATGAAAAACTGTTTTTT. This translates into CASRREANEKLFF.

The chain links TRBV28 to TRBJ2-1; D may be TRBD2 (5 bases). This CDR3 has 12 residues. Trimming took off 4 bases at V and 10 bases at J, with 11 bases between the two ends. CDR1 is MDHEN, CDR2 SYDVKM, per germline. The CDR3 region has the DNA TGTGCCAGCAGTTACCGGGGAAGCGAGCAGTTCTTC. Translated, it gives CASSYRGSEQFF.

This clone was seen only once. The V gene is TRBV7-3, the J gene TRBJ1-5; a possible D gene is TRBD1 (6 bases). In germline, CDR1 is SGHTA, CDR2 FQGTGA. The CDR3 covers 13 residues. The V gene lost 2 bases and the J gene lost 8 bases, with 10 bases spanning the gap. CDR3 DNA: TGTGCCAGCAGCTTAGGTCCAGGGGAGCCCCAGCATTTT. It encodes CASSLGPGEPQHF. Complete variable domain (other parts from reference TRBV7-3 and TRBJ1-5): GAGVSQTPSNKVTEKGKYVELRCDPISGHTALYWYRQSLGQGPEFLIYFQGTGAADDSGLPNDRFFAVRPEGSVSTLKIQRTERGDSAVYLCASSLGPGEPQHFGDGTRLSIL.

The rearrangement uses TRBV28 and TRBJ1-5; 9 bases are a match to TRBD1. The CDR3 has 19 residues. Per the germline V gene, CDR1 is MDHEN and CDR2 is SYDVKM. Unmatched junction bases numbered 16, after V lost 3 bases and J lost 4 bases. The CDR3 loop reads CASSFPRPGTGLENQPQHF. CDR3 in DNA: TGTGCCAGCAGTTTTCCTCGTCCCGGGACAGGGTTGGAGAATCAGCCCCAGCATTTT.

This clone has a handful of counts. This chain connects TRBV28 to TRBJ2-3; D ambiguous. Germline CDR1 MDHEN, CDR2 SYDVKM. The ends were cut back, 6 bases at V and 0 bases at J, with 10 bases in the middle. The CDR3 contains 14 residues. The CDR3 region has the DNA TGTGCCAGCAGGTCACTCTATAGCACAGATACGCAGTATTTT. This encodes CASRSLYSTDTQYF.

This clone was seen just once. The chain carries TRBV5-1 and TRBJ2-7, with a weak D call TRBD1 (6 bases). Looked up from germline, CDR1 is SGHRS and CDR2 is YFSETQ. This CDR3 has 14 amino acids. The V end was cut by 2 bases, the J end by 5 bases, with 14 bases between. The CDR3 protein is CASSFLTGSHEQYF. The DNA of the CDR3 is TGCGCCAGCAGCTTTTTGACAGGCTCGCACGAGCAGTACTTC.

The count of this clone is one. The chain employs TRBV19 and TRBJ1-4; TRBD1 might be the D (5 bases). V was trimmed by 6 bases and J by 1 base, leaving 15 bases between them. Per the germline V gene, CDR1 is LNHDA and CDR2 is SQIVND (reference sequence). The length of the CDR3 is 16 residues. CDR3 coding DNA: TGTGCCAGTAGAAACGGGGGTGGAGGAACTAATGAAAAACTGTTTTTT. Translated, it gives CASRNGGGGTNEKLFF.

The sample holds a few counts of this clone. The V gene is TRBV2, the J gene TRBJ2-2, with 7 bases aligning to TRBD2. V was clipped by 6 bases and J by 4 bases; unmatched bases: 5. The CDR3 runs to 14 residues. Germline V gene lookup returns CDR1 SNHLY and CDR2 FYNNEI. The CDR3: CASSPGRATGELFF. The CDR3, as DNA: TGTGCCAGCAGCCCGGGGAGGGCCACCGGGGAGCTGTTTTTT.

V usage is TRBV5-6 and J usage is TRBJ1-6; D gene uncertain. This CDR3 region has 16 residues. Germline V CDR1 and CDR2: SGHDT, YYEEEE. Deletions cut 0 bases from V and 11 bases from J, with 18 bases between. CDR3 loop: CASSLGSWTGGTPLHF. CDR3 nucleotides: TGTGCCAGCAGCTTGGGCTCCTGGACCGGAGGGACACCCCTCCACTTT.

V gene TRBV7-9 combines with J gene TRBJ2-5; TRBD2 aligns across 9 bases. V lost 5 bases, J lost 4 bases, and 5 bases stayed unmatched. Germline V gene data show CDR1 as SEHNR and CDR2 as FQNEAQ (reference sequence). The CDR3 sequence is 14 residues long. In nucleotides, the CDR3 is TGTGCCAGCAGCCTGCTAGCGGGACCAGAGACCCAGTACTTC. It yields the protein CASSLLAGPETQYF.

This clone was seen only a few times. The rearrangement links TRBV13 to TRBJ2-3; the match to TRBD2 covers 7 bases. After removal of 1 base from V and 0 bases from J, the junction contained 7 bases not matched to a gene. Germline loops: CDR1 PRHDT, CDR2 FYEKMQ (reference sequence). The CDR3 consists of 17 residues. The CDR3 DNA is TGTGCCAGCAGCTTAGTAGGGGAGGGCCCTAGCACAGATACGCAGTATTTT. Its translation is CASSLVGEGPSTDTQYF.

The rearrangement uses TRBV3-1 (or the pseudogene TRBV3-2) and TRBJ2-1, with D unresolved. In germline, CDR1 is LGHDT, CDR2 YNNKEL (reference sequence). The CDR3 sequence is 14 residues long. Trimming cost V 1 base and J 8 bases, with 12 bases left between them. CDR3 residues: CASSQALGRDEQFF. The CDR3 DNA follows: TGTGCCAGCAGCCAAGCCCTTGGTCGCGATGAGCAGTTCTTC.

The rearrangement uses TRBV11-1 and TRBJ1-4; D gene ambiguous. Germline assignment: CDR1 SGHAT and CDR2 FQDESV (reference sequence). V lost 0 bases and J 0 bases, leaving 8 bases between the germline ends. This CDR3 comprises 16 residues. This CDR3 is CASSLAGVATNEKLFF. CDR3 nucleotides: TGTGCCAGCAGCTTAGCAGGAGTTGCAACTAATGAAAAACTGTTTTTT.